A single sample is the source of the 13 T cell receptor beta chains below, sequenced in a study of neoadjuvant nivolumab and ipilimumab in lung cancer. The protocol was immunoSEQ multiplex PCR, while the TCRdb copy is restricted to in-frame clones and leaves out a portion. The table lists fewer than 20,000 clones, over 80% of them singletons, with roughly 2% in the top ten. Sample: peripheral blood, taken before neoadjuvant nivolumab, alone or with ipilimumab. Receptor source: an adult with non-small cell lung cancer.

The chain has TRBV2 and TRBJ2-7, with D unresolved. Germline lookup yields CDR1 SNHLY and CDR2 FYNNEI. There are 11 residues in the CDR3. Trimming removed 4 bases from V and 5 bases from J, with 6 bases in between. The CDR3 reads CASSVADEQYF. For the CDR3, the DNA is TGTGCCAGCAGTGTGGCAGACGAGCAGTACTTC.

This chain connects TRBV30 to TRBJ2-3; 10 bases line up with TRBD2. CDR3 size: 17 residues. Unmatched junction bases numbered 14, after V lost 8 bases and J lost 0 bases. The germline CDR1 and CDR2 sequences are GTSNPN and SVGIG (reference sequence). The CDR3 here is CAGGGLAGASSTDTQYF. DNA of the CDR3: TGTGCCGGAGGGGGGCTAGCGGGGGCGTCTAGCACAGATACGCAGTATTTT.

V and J are TRBV19 and TRBJ2-2; 9 nucleotides align to TRBD2. Germline CDR1 LNHDA, CDR2 SQIVND (reference sequence). The junction had 10 bases not matched to a gene; V was cut back by 8 bases and J by 0 bases. This CDR3 region has 17 residues. The CDR3 DNA sequence: TGTGCCAGTGGGGCAACTAGCGGGCGTACGAACACCGGGGAGCTGTTTTTT. Amino acid sequence: CASGATSGRTNTGELFF. The variable domain in full, with the rest retrieved from reference TRBV19 and TRBJ2-2, is DGGITQSPKYLFRKEGQNVTLSCEQNLNHDAMYWYRQDPGQGLRLIYYSQIVNDFQKGDIAEGYSVSREKKESFPLTVTSAQKNPTAFYLCASGATSGRTNTGELFFGEGSRLTVL.

The genes are TRBV27 and TRBJ2-6; no reliable D call. Trimming took off 3 bases at V and 2 bases at J, with 2 bases between the two ends. Germline CDR1 MNHEY, CDR2 SMNVEV (reference sequence). CDR3 size: 13 residues. CDR3 DNA sequence: TGTGCCAGCAGTTTGGCTGGGGCCAACGTCCTGACTTTC. Protein: CASSLAGANVLTF.

J is TRBJ2-3 and V is TRBV10-2; D remains ambiguous. CDR3 length: 11 amino acids. V lost 6 bases to trimming and J lost 5 bases, with 6 bases between them. Germline assignment: CDR1 WSHSY and CDR2 SAAADI. The CDR3 protein is CASSAGDTQYF. CDR3 sequence (DNA): TGCGCCAGCAGCGCAGGAGATACGCAGTATTTT.

The chain links TRBV5-4 to TRBJ1-4; the D gene is possibly TRBD1 (6 bases). V was pared by 0 bases and J by 5 bases, with 8 bases between. Per germline, CDR1 SGHNT and CDR2 YYREEE (reference sequence). The CDR3 totals 14 residues. The CDR3 protein is CASSLGTGNEKLFF. The CDR3 nucleotides are TGTGCCAGCAGCTTGGGCACAGGGAATGAAAAACTGTTTTTT.

The CDR3, as DNA: TGTGCCAGCAGCCAAGGACAGGGAGGGACTGAAGCTTTCTTT. This encodes CASSQGQGGTEAFF. This chain joins TRBV4-2 and TRBJ1-1; 7 bases fit TRBD1. The trim removed 1 base at V and 5 bases at J, leaving 4 bases unmatched. From germline, CDR1 is LGHNA and CDR2 YNFKEQ. This CDR3 has 14 amino acids.

This clone was counted only a few times. The chain couples TRBV2 to TRBJ2-1; 10 bases fit TRBD1. This CDR3 contains 15 residues. The ends lost 2 bases at V and 9 bases at J; junction bases unmatched: 7. CDR1 and CDR2 from the germline V gene are SNHLY and FYNNEI. The CDR3 loop reads CASSELDRGPTEQFF. As DNA, the CDR3 is TGTGCCAGCAGTGAATTAGACAGGGGGCCGACTGAGCAGTTCTTC. Looking up the rest from reference TRBV2 and TRBJ2-1 gives the full variable domain: EPEVTQTPSHQVTQMGQEVILRCVPISNHLYFYWYRQILGQKVEFLVSFYNNEISEKSEIFDDQFSVERPDGSNFTLKIRSTKLEDSAMYFCASSELDRGPTEQFFGPGTRLTVL.

The CDR3 DNA reads TGTGCCAGCAGTCGTGGGAGGGAGGCCTACGAGCAGTACTTC. Translated, it gives CASSRGREAYEQYF. The rearrangement uses TRBV2 and TRBJ2-7, with 7 bases lining up with TRBD2. With 5 bases clipped from V and 2 bases from J, the junction kept 6 bases outside the gene matches. The CDR3 loop spans 14 amino acids. CDR1 is SNHLY and CDR2 is FYNNEI in the germline V gene.

The chain links TRBV7-2 to TRBJ2-7; no firm D call. Germline lookup yields CDR1 SGHTA and CDR2 FQGNSA. V shed 7 bases and J shed 3 bases, with 13 bases lying between them. This CDR3 has 13 amino acids. The CDR3 loop reads CASTDPGLYEQYF. The CDR3 region has the DNA TGTGCCAGCACCGACCCTGGCCTCTACGAGCAGTACTTC.

This clone was observed once. The chain is built from TRBV5-5 and TRBJ2-1; TRBD2 might be the D (5 bases). Germline V CDR1 and CDR2: SGHKS, YYEKEE (reference sequence). The V end was cut by 4 bases, the J end by 3 bases, with 14 bases between. The CDR3 totals 15 residues. The chain's CDR3 is CASSTFEGFYNEQFF. The CDR3 region has the DNA TGTGCCAGCAGCACGTTCGAGGGTTTCTACAATGAGCAGTTCTTC.

This clone appeared a single time. The chain recombines TRBV4-1 with TRBJ1-2, with TRBD1 identical over 8 bases. CDR1 and CDR2 from the germline V gene are MGHRA and YSYEKL. The CDR3 has 16 residues. J lost 3 bases, V lost 3 bases, and 9 bases had no gene match. In DNA form, the CDR3 reads TGCGCCAGCAGCCAGCTCTCGGGACAGGCTCACTATGGCTACACCTTC. Translated: CASSQLSGQAHYGYTF.

The chain combines TRBV5-1 with TRBJ2-1; 10 bases are shared with TRBD2. Germline CDR1 and CDR2: SGHRS and YFSETQ. V gave up 3 bases and J gave up 8 bases; unmatched junction bases: 5. The CDR3 length is 14 residues. The CDR3 sequence: CASSSTLAGDEQFF. The CDR3 DNA sequence: TGCGCCAGCAGCTCAACGCTAGCGGGAGATGAGCAGTTCTTC.